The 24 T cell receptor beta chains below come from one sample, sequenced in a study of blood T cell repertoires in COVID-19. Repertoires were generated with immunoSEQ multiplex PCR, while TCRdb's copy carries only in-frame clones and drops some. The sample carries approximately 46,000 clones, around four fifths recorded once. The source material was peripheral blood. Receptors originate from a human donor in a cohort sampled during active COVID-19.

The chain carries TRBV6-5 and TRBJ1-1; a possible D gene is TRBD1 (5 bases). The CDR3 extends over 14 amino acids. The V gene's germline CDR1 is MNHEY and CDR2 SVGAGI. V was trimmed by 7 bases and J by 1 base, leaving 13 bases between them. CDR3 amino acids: CASMRDRTNTEAFF. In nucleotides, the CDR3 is TGTGCCAGCATGCGGGACCGGACGAACACTGAAGCTTTCTTT.

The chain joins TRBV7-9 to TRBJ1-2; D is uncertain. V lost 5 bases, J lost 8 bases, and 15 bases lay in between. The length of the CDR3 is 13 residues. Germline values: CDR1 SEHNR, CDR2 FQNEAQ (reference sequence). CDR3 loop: CASSPEGTGGYTF. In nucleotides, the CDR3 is TGTGCCAGCAGCCCCGAGGGAACGGGAGGCTACACCTTC.

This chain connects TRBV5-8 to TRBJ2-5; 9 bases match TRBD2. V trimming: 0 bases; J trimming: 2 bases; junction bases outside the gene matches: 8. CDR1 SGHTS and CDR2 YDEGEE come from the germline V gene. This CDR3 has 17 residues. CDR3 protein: CASSLARLAGSQETQYF. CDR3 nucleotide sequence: TGTGCCAGCAGCTTGGCCCGGCTAGCGGGGTCTCAAGAGACCCAGTACTTC.

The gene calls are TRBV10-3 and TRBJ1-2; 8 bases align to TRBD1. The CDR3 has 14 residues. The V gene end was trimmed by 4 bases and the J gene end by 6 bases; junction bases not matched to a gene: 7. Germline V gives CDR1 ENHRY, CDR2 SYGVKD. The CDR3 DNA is TGTGCCATCAGTGGGACAGGGAAACTGAATGGCTACACCTTC. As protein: CAISGTGKLNGYTF.

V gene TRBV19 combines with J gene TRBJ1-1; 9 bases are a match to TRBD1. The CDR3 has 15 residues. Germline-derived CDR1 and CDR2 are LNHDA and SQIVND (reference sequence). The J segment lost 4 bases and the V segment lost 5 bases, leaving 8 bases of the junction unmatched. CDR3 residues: CASSGLQGAGTEAFF. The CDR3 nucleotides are TGTGCCAGTAGTGGTCTACAGGGGGCCGGCACTGAAGCTTTCTTT.

CDR3 nucleotides: TGTGCCAGCAGTTTACTTTCCGGGAGGAACACTGAAGCTTTCTTT. Protein: CASSLLSGRNTEAFF. The chain carries TRBV27 and TRBJ1-1; no clear D. The CDR3 length is 15 residues. Germline-derived CDR1 and CDR2 are MNHEY and SMNVEV (reference sequence). Trimming stripped 2 bases from V and 1 base from J, with 11 bases between.

CDR3 sequence: CASSQAGGLNTEAFF. CDR3 in DNA: TGCGCCAGCAGCCAAGCGGGGGGACTGAACACTGAAGCTTTCTTT. The chain combines TRBV4-3 with TRBJ1-1; D might be TRBD1 (5 bases). The germline gives CDR1 LGHNA, CDR2 YSLEER. The CDR3 spans 15 residues. V shed 1 base and J shed 0 bases, with 9 bases lying between them.

CDR3 bases: TGTGCCAGCAGCTCAGCGGTAAGCTCTGGAAACACCATATATTTT. This translates into CASSSAVSSGNTIYF. J is TRBJ1-3 and V is TRBV9; D call uncertain. V was trimmed by 4 bases and J by 0 bases, leaving 11 bases between them. Germline V gives CDR1 SGDLS, CDR2 YYNGEE. The CDR3 sequence is 15 residues long.

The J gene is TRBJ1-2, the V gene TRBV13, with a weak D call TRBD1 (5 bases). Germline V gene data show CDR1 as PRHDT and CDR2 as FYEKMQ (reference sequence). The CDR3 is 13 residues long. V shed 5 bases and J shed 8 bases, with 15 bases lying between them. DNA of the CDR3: TGTGCCAGCAGCCAGGGAGGACGGGGGGGCTACACCTTC. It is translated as CASSQGGRGGYTF.

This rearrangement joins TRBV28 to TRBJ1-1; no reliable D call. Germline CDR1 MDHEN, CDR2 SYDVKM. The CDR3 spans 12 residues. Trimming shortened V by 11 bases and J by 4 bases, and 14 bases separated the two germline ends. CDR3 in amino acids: CACRGSGTEAFF. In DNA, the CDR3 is TGTGCCTGCCGGGGATCAGGCACTGAAGCTTTCTTT.

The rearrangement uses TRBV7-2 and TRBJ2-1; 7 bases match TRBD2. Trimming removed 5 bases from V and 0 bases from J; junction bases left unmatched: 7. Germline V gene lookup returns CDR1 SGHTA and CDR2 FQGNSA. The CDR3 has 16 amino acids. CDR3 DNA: TGTGCCAGCAGCATATCGGGGGGTTCCTCCTACAATGAGCAGTTCTTC. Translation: CASSISGGSSYNEQFF. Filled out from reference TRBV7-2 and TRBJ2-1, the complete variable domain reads GAGVSQSPSNKVTEKGKDVELRCDPISGHTALYWYRQSLGQGLEFLIYFQGNSAPDKSGLPSDRFSAERTGGSVSTLTIQRTQQEDSAVYLCASSISGGSSYNEQFFGPGTRLTVL.

CDR3: CASSPLGGAGANVLTF. The CDR3 coding sequence is TGTGCCAGCAGCCCCCTAGGGGGGGCTGGGGCCAACGTCCTGACTTTC. The chain employs TRBV4-2 and TRBJ2-6; a weak D match, TRBD2 (7 bases). V lost 4 bases to trimming and J lost 2 bases, with 12 bases between them. Germline CDR1 and CDR2: LGHNA and YNFKEQ. This CDR3 is 16 amino acids long.

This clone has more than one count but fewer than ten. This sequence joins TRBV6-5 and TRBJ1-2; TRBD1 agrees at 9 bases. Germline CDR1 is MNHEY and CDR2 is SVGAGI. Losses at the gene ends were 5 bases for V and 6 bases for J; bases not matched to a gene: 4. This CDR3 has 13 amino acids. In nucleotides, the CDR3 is TGTGCCAGCAGTAAAAGGACAGGGGATGGCTACACCTTC. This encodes CASSKRTGDGYTF.

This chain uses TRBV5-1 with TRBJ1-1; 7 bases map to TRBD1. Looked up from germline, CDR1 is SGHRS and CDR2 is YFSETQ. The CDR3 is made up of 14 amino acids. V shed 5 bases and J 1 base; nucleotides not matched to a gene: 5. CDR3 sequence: CASRWDSSNTEAFF. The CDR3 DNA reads TGCGCCAGCAGGTGGGACAGTTCGAACACTGAAGCTTTCTTT. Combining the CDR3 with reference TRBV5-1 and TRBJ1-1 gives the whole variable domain KAGVTQTPRYLIKTRGQQVTLSCSPISGHRSVSWYQQTPGQGLQFLFEYFSETQRNKGNFPGRFSGRQFSNSRSEMNVSTLELGDSALYLCASRWDSSNTEAFFGQGTRLTVV.

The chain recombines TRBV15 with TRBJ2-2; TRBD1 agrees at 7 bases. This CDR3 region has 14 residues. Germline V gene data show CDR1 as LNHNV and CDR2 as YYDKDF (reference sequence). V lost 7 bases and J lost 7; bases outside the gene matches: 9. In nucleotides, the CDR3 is TGTGCCACCAAACCGGACAGGACCATCGGGGAGCTGTTTTTT. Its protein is CATKPDRTIGELFF.

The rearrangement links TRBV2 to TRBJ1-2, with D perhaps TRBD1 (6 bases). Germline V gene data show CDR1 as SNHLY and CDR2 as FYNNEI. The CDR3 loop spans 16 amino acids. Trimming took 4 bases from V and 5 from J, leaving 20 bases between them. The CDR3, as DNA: TGTGCCAGCAGTGGGACAGCCTCACCTCGAGGGTATGGCTACACCTTC. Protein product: CASSGTASPRGYGYTF.

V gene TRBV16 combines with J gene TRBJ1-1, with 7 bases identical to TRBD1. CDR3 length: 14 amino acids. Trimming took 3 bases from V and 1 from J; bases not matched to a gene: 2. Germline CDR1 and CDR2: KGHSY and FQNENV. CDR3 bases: TGTGCCAGCAGCCAGCGGACAGGGAACACTGAAGCTTTCTTT. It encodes CASSQRTGNTEAFF.

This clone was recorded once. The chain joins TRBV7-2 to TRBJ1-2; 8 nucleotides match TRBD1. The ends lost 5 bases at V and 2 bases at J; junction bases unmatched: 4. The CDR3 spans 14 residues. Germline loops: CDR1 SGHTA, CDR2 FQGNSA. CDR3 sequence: CASSGRTGNYGYTF. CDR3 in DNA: TGTGCCAGCAGCGGACGGACAGGGAACTATGGCTACACCTTC.

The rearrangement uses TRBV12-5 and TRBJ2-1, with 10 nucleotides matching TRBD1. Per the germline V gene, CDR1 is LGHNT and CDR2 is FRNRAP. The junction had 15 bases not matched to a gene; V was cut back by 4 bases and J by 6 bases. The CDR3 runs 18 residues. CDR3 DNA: TGTGCTAGTGGTTCCCGAGGGGGACCCGGGACAGGGGTCAATGAGCAGTTCTTC. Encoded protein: CASGSRGGPGTGVNEQFF.

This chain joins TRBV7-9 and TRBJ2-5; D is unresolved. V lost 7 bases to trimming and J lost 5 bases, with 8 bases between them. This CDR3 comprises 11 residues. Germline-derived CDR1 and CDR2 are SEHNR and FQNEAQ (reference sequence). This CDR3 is CASKNSETQYF. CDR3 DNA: TGTGCCAGCAAAAATTCGGAGACCCAGTACTTC.

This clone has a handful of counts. CDR3 sequence (DNA): TGTGCCAGCAGTTACGGACAGGGGTCGAATAATTCACCCCTCCACTTT. Its protein is CASSYGQGSNNSPLHF. The rearrangement uses TRBV6-5 and TRBJ1-6, with 9 nucleotides matching TRBD1. The V gene's germline CDR1 is MNHEY and CDR2 SVGAGI. This CDR3 contains 16 residues. The ends lost 2 bases at V and 5 bases at J; junction bases unmatched: 4.

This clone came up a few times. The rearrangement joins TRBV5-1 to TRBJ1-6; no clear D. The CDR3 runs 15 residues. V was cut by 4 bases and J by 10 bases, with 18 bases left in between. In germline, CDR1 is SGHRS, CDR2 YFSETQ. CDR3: CASSGSSGFGSPLHF. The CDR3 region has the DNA TGCGCCAGCAGCGGGTCTTCGGGGTTTGGGTCACCCCTCCACTTT.

The CDR3, as DNA: TGTGCCAGCAGCCTTCGACAGCTAGGGACTGAAGCTTTCTTT. This encodes CASSLRQLGTEAFF. The J gene is TRBJ1-1, the V gene TRBV3-1 (or the pseudogene TRBV3-2), with a weak D call TRBD1 (5 bases). Germline lookup yields CDR1 LGHDT and CDR2 YNNKEL (reference sequence). This CDR3 has 14 amino acids. The V and J ends lost 4 bases and 5 bases respectively, with 14 bases between them.

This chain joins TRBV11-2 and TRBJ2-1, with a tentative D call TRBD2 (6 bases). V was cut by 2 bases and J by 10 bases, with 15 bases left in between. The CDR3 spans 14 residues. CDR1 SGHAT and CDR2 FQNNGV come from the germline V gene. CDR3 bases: TGTGCCAGCAGCTTACATGTTAGCGGTGGGGAGCAGTTCTTC. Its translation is CASSLHVSGGEQFF.